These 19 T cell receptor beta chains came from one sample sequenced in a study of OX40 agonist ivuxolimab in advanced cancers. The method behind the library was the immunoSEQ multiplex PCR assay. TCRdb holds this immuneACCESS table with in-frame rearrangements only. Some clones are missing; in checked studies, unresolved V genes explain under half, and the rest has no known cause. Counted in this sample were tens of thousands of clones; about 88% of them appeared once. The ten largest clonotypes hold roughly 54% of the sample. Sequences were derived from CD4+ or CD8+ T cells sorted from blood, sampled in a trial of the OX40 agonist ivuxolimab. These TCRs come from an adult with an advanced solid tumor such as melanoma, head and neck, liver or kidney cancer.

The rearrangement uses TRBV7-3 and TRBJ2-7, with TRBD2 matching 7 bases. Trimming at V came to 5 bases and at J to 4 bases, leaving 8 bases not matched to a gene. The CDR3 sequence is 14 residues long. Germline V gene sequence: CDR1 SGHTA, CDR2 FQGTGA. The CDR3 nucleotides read TGTGCCAGCAGCCTCTCCTCGGGGGGTTACGAGCAGTACTTC. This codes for CASSLSSGGYEQYF.

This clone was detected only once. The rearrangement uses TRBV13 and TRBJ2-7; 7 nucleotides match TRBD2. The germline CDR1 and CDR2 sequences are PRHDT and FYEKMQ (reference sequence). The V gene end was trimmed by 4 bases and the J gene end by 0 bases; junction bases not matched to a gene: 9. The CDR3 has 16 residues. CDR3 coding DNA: TGTGCCAGCAGCTGGCGGGGGAGCGGGAACTCCTACGAGCAGTACTTC. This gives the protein CASSWRGSGNSYEQYF.

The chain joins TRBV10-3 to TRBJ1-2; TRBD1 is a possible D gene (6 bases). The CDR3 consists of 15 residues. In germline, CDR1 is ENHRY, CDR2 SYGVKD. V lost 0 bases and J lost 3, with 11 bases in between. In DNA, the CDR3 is TGTGCCATCAGTGAGTCGGGAACAGGGTACTATGGCTACACCTTC. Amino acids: CAISESGTGYYGYTF.

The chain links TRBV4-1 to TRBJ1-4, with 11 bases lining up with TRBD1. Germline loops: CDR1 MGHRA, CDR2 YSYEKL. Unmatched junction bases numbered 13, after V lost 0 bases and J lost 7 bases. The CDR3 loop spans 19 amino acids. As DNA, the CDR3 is TGCGCCAGCAGCCAAGATCGGTGGTTCCCGGGACAGGGGGGTGAAAAACTGTTTTTT. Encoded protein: CASSQDRWFPGQGGEKLFF.

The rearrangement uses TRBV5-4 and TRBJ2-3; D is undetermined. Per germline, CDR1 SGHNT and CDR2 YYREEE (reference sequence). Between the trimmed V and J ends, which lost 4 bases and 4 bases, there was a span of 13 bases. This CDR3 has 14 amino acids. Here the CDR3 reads CASSLNTGPDTQYF. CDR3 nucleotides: TGTGCCAGCAGCCTTAATACGGGCCCAGATACGCAGTATTTT.

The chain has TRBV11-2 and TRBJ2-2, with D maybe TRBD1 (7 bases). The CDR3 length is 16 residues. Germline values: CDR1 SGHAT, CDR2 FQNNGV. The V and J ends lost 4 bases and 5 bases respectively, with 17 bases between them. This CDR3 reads CASSSLRQGLTGELFF. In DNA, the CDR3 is TGTGCCAGCAGCTCCCTTCGACAGGGACTTACCGGGGAGCTGTTTTTT.

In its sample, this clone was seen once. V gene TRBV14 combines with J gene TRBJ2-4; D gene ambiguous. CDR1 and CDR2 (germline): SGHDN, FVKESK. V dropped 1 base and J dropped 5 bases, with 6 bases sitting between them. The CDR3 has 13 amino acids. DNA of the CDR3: TGTGCCAGCAGCCAAGCCAGCCAAAACATTCAGTACTTC. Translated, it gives CASSQASQNIQYF.

The CDR3 sequence: CAWSVTGGDGSQYF. Here the CDR3 DNA reads TGTGCCTGGAGTGTAACTGGTGGTGACGGCAGCCAGTACTTC. This chain joins TRBV30 and TRBJ2-5; D remains ambiguous. Germline V gene lookup returns CDR1 GTSNPN and CDR2 SVGIG (reference sequence). V shed 0 bases and J shed 10 bases, with 18 bases lying between them. The CDR3 spans 14 residues.

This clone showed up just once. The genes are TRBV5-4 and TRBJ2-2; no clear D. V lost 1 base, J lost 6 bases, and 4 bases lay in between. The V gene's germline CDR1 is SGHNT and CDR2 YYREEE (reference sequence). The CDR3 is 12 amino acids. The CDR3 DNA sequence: TGTGCCAGCAGCTTGTATTCCGGGGAGCTGTTTTTT. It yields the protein CASSLYSGELFF.

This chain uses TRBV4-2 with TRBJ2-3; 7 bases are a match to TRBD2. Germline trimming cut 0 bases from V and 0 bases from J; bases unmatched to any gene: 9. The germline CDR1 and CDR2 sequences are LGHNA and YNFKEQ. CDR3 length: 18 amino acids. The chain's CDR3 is CASSQDTSATPSTDTQYF. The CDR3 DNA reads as TGTGCCAGCAGCCAAGATACTAGCGCCACACCGAGCACAGATACGCAGTATTTT.

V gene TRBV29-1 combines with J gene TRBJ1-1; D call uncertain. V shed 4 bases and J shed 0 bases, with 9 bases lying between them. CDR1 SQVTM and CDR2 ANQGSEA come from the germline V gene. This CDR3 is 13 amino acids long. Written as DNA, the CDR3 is TGCAGCGTTGTAATAACGGTGAACACTGAAGCTTTCTTT. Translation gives CSVVITVNTEAFF.

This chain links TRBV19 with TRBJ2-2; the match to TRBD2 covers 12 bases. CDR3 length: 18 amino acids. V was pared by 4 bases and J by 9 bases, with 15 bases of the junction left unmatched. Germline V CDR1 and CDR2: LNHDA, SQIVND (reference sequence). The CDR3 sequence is CASSTKGLAGRVGRELFF. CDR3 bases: TGTGCCAGTAGTACAAAAGGACTAGCGGGACGGGTTGGTAGGGAGCTGTTTTTT.

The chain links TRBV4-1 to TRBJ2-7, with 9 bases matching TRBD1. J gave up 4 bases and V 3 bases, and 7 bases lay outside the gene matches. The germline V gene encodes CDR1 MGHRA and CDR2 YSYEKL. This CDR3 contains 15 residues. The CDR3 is CASSHPGTGFYEQYF. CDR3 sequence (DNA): TGCGCCAGCAGCCACCCCGGGACAGGGTTTTACGAGCAGTACTTC.

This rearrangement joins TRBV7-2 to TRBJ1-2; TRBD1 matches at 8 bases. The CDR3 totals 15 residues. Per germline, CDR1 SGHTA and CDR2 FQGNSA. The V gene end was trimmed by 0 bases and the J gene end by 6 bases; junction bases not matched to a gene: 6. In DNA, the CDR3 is TGTGCCAGCAGCTTAGCGCCGCAGGGGGCTGATGGCTACACCTTC. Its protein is CASSLAPQGADGYTF.

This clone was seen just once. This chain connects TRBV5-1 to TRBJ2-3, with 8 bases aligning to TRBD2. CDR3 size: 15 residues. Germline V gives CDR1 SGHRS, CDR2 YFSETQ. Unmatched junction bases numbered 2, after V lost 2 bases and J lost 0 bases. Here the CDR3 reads CASSFIAGSTDTQYF. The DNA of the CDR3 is TGCGCCAGCAGCTTTATAGCGGGGAGCACAGATACGCAGTATTTT.

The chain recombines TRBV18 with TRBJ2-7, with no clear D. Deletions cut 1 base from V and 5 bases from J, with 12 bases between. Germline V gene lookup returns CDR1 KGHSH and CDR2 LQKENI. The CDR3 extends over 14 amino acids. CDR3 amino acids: CASSPQVDKDEQYF. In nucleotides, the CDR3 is TGTGCCAGCTCACCACAGGTAGACAAGGACGAGCAGTACTTC.

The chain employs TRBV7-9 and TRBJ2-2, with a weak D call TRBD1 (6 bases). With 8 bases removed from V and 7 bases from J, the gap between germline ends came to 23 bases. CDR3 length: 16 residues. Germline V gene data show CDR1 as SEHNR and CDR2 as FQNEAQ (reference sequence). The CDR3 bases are TGTGCCAGCCTCCCGTCGGGCAGGGGCTTCAGCGGGGAGCTGTTTTTT. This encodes CASLPSGRGFSGELFF.

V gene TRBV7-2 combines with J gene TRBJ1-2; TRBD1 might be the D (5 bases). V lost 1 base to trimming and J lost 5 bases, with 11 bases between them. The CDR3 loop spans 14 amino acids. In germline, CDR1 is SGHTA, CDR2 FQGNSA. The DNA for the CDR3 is TGTGCCAGCAGCTTAGGACGGACAAATTATGGCTACACCTTC. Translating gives CASSLGRTNYGYTF.

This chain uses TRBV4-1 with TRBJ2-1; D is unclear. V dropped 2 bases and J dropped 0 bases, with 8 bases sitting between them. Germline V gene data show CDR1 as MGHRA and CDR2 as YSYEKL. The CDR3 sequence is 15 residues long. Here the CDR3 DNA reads TGCGCCAGCAGCCAAACGGACGGCTCCTACAATGAGCAGTTCTTC. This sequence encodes CASSQTDGSYNEQFF.